The 26 T cell receptor beta chains below come from one sample, sequenced in a study of T cell changes during pregnancy in multiple sclerosis (dated by TCRdb to between 2019 and 2020). The library relied on the immunoSEQ multiplex PCR assay. The clones in this table, taken by TCRdb from immuneACCESS, are in-frame only. Not every clone is retained; where verified, under half of the shortfall comes from an unresolved V gene, and the cause of the rest is unknown. Present in this sample are roughly 100,000 clones, approximately 90% of which were seen just once. The biggest ten clones account for 0.7% to 0.9% of the sample. The sequences come from peripheral blood, collected in the second trimester of pregnancy. The receptor source for this set is a female donor in good health, enrolled as a control in a pregnancy study.

Worth noting for this clone: One end of the junction does not line up with germline, which may come from a read error. CDR3 sequence reads: CASSLGTDPGWFFRF. The CDR3, as DNA: TGTGCCAGCAGCTTAGGGACAGACCCCGGGTGGTTCTTTCGTTTT. The V call is TRBV7-9, the J call TRBJ1-1, with D perhaps TRBD1 (6 bases). The CDR3 extends over 15 amino acids. Germline V gene sequence: CDR1 SEHNR, CDR2 FQNEAQ (reference sequence).

The chain links TRBV7-2 to TRBJ2-3; D remains ambiguous. V was shortened by 4 bases and J by 0 bases, with 5 bases between the two germline ends. Germline-derived CDR1 and CDR2 are SGHTA and FQGNSA. This CDR3 comprises 13 residues. The CDR3 loop reads CASSSQSTDTQYF. The CDR3 DNA reads TGTGCCAGCAGCTCACAAAGCACAGATACGCAGTATTTT.

The rearrangement joins TRBV5-1 to TRBJ2-2, with TRBD2 as a possible D gene (5 bases). The CDR3 runs 15 residues. CDR1 and CDR2 (germline): SGHRS, YFSETQ. Trimming removed 0 bases from V and 3 bases from J, with 9 bases in between. The CDR3 loop is CASSLGAADTGELFF. The CDR3 DNA is TGCGCCAGCAGCTTGGGCGCAGCGGACACCGGGGAGCTGTTTTTT.

V is TRBV19 and J is TRBJ2-3; no clear D. The CDR3 has 13 amino acids. V lost 5 bases, J lost 1 base, and 7 bases lay in between. Germline CDR1 and CDR2: LNHDA and SQIVND (reference sequence). CDR3 sequence (DNA): TGTGCCAGTAGTGAGTACGGCACAGATACGCAGTATTTT. Protein product: CASSEYGTDTQYF.

CDR3 nucleotides: TGTGCCAGCAGTAAACAGGGTTATGGGGAGCAGTTCTTC. This gives the protein CASSKQGYGEQFF. The chain combines TRBV11-3 with TRBJ2-1; tentative D call: TRBD1 (6 bases). The CDR3 has 13 amino acids. Germline V CDR1 and CDR2: SGHNT, YENEEA. V gave up 6 bases and J gave up 10 bases, with 16 bases separating them.

The chain joins TRBV4-2 to TRBJ1-1, with 8 bases aligning to TRBD1. V dropped 3 bases and J dropped 10; count of bases not matched to a gene: 7. This CDR3 comprises 13 residues. CDR1 is LGHNA and CDR2 is YNFKEQ in the germline V gene. The DNA for the CDR3 is TGTGCCAGCAGCCATGACCGGACAGGGAGAGCTTTCTTT. Residues: CASSHDRTGRAFF.

V usage is TRBV7-9 and J usage is TRBJ1-3; the match to TRBD1 covers 9 bases. The CDR3 sequence is 15 residues long. The germline V gene encodes CDR1 SEHNR and CDR2 FQNEAQ (reference sequence). Unmatched junction bases numbered 1, after V lost 2 bases and J lost 2 bases. CDR3 nucleotides: TGTGCCAGCAGCTTAAGGACAGGGGCTGGAAACACCATATATTTT. Translation gives CASSLRTGAGNTIYF.

The chain links TRBV7-8 to TRBJ1-1; 8 bases line up with TRBD1. The CDR3 is 15 residues long. V shed 5 bases and J 1 base; nucleotides not matched to a gene: 6. CDR1 is SGHVS, CDR2 FQNEAQ, per germline. CDR3 sequence: CASSPRQGSNTEAFF. The CDR3 DNA is TGTGCCAGCAGCCCCCGACAGGGGTCGAACACTGAAGCTTTCTTT.

The table lists this clone with a count of one. This chain uses TRBV7-9 with TRBJ1-2; D ambiguous. V was pared by 1 base and J by 4 bases, with 7 bases between. The CDR3 spans 13 residues. Germline lookup yields CDR1 SEHNR and CDR2 FQNEAQ (reference sequence). CDR3 coding DNA: TGTGCCAGCAGCTTAGGAGGGTTCTATGGCTACACCTTC. It yields the protein CASSLGGFYGYTF.

The V gene is TRBV6-6, the J gene TRBJ1-1; D remains ambiguous. The CDR3 consists of 12 residues. V lost 2 bases, J lost 8 bases, and 9 bases lay in between. Germline values: CDR1 MNHNY, CDR2 SVGAGI (reference sequence). Written as DNA, the CDR3 is TGTGCCAGCAGTTACGGTGGCAGGGAAGCTTTCTTT. Amino acids: CASSYGGREAFF.

The chain carries TRBV18 and TRBJ1-1, with 8 bases fitting TRBD1. V was clipped by 4 bases and J by 4 bases; unmatched bases: 8. The CDR3 has 15 residues. Germline-derived CDR1 and CDR2 are KGHSH and LQKENI. As DNA, the CDR3 is TGTGCCAGCTCACGTTCACAGGGGGTGAGCACTGAAGCTTTCTTT. Encoded protein: CASSRSQGVSTEAFF.

V usage is TRBV4-1 and J usage is TRBJ2-3, with 9 bases that match TRBD2. Germline CDR1 and CDR2: MGHRA and YSYEKL. V gave up 0 bases and J gave up 6 bases; unmatched junction bases: 10. The CDR3 sequence is 17 residues long. CDR3 region: CASSQDPPAGGPDTQYF. In nucleotides, the CDR3 is TGCGCCAGCAGCCAAGATCCGCCCGCGGGGGGGCCGGATACGCAGTATTTT.

This clone was counted between two and nine times. The chain is built from TRBV7-2 and TRBJ1-2; D call uncertain. CDR3 length equals 12 residues. V shed 3 bases and J shed 3 bases, with 5 bases lying between them. Germline lookup yields CDR1 SGHTA and CDR2 FQGNSA. CDR3 DNA sequence: TGTGCCAGCAGCTTCAACTACTATGGCTACACCTTC. It yields the protein CASSFNYYGYTF. Full variable domain (missing parts from reference TRBV7-2 and TRBJ1-2): GAGVSQSPSNKVTEKGKDVELRCDPISGHTALYWYRQSLGQGLEFLIYFQGNSAPDKSGLPSDRFSAERTGGSVSTLTIQRTQQEDSAVYLCASSFNYYGYTFGSGTRLTVV.

CDR3 amino acids: CASSLGQSVAYGYTF. The DNA for the CDR3 is TGTGCCAGCAGCTTGGGGCAGAGCGTGGCCTATGGCTACACCTTC. The chain uses TRBV5-5 and TRBJ1-2; D is uncertain. V was trimmed by 0 bases and J by 4 bases, leaving 13 bases between them. CDR3 length: 15 residues. CDR1 is SGHKS and CDR2 is YYEKEE in the germline V gene (reference sequence). Filled out from reference TRBV5-5 and TRBJ1-2, the complete variable domain reads DAGVTQSPTHLIKTRGQQVTLRCSPISGHKSVSWYQQVLGQGPQFIFQYYEKEERGRGNFPDRFSARQFPNYSSELNVNALLLGDSALYLCASSLGQSVAYGYTFGSGTRLTVV.

The chain links TRBV10-1 to TRBJ2-3; 9 bases map to TRBD2. The CDR3 extends over 14 amino acids. With 6 bases clipped from V and 8 bases from J, the junction kept 9 bases outside the gene matches. Germline V CDR1 and CDR2: WNHNN, SYGVQD (reference sequence). The CDR3 loop is CASRATSGSTTQYF. CDR3 DNA: TGCGCCAGCAGGGCCACTAGCGGGTCCACTACGCAGTATTTT.

V gene TRBV4-1 combines with J gene TRBJ2-7; 12 nucleotides line up with TRBD2. V shed 4 bases, J shed 0 bases, and the junction held 4 bases outside the gene matches. The germline V gene has CDR1 MGHRA and CDR2 YSYEKL. The length of the CDR3 is 16 residues. The CDR3: CASSRGLAGSSYEQYF. CDR3 in DNA: TGCGCCAGCAGCCGCGGACTAGCGGGGAGCTCCTACGAGCAGTACTTC.

This chain connects TRBV6-5 to TRBJ1-5, with TRBD1 matching 9 bases. CDR3 size: 15 residues. The ends lost 5 bases at V and 4 bases at J; junction bases unmatched: 6. Germline values: CDR1 MNHEY, CDR2 SVGAGI. The CDR3, as DNA: TGTGCCAGCAGTCCGGGGACAGGGAGGAATCAGCCCCAGCATTTT. It is translated as CASSPGTGRNQPQHF.

The chain carries TRBV6-5 and TRBJ1-2, with 7 bases that match TRBD1. In germline, CDR1 is MNHEY, CDR2 SVGAGI. There are 16 residues in the CDR3. J gave up 4 bases and V 4 bases, and 12 bases lay outside the gene matches. CDR3 in DNA: TGTGCCAGCAGTTCAATGTCCGGGACAGCAGTCTATGGCTACACCTTC. It codes for CASSSMSGTAVYGYTF.

The chain recombines TRBV5-1 with TRBJ2-7, with D unclear. This CDR3 region has 15 residues. Trimming left V 0 bases short and J 2 bases short, with 12 bases between. Germline V gives CDR1 SGHRS, CDR2 YFSETQ. The CDR3 DNA follows: TGCGCCAGCAGCTTGGCTCGTAGCAGAGCCTACGAGCAGTACTTC. This translates into CASSLARSRAYEQYF.

The rearrangement joins TRBV5-5 to TRBJ2-1; D ambiguous. The CDR3 consists of 16 residues. V was trimmed by 0 bases and J by 0 bases, leaving 10 bases between them. CDR1 is SGHKS and CDR2 is YYEKEE in the germline V gene (reference sequence). CDR3 region: CASSLGGPSSYNEQFF. In DNA form, the CDR3 reads TGTGCCAGCAGCTTGGGAGGCCCTAGCTCCTACAATGAGCAGTTCTTC.

The gene calls are TRBV30 and TRBJ2-1; 7 nucleotides match TRBD2. This CDR3 has 14 amino acids. Per the germline V gene, CDR1 is GTSNPN and CDR2 is SVGIG (reference sequence). The ends lost 1 base at V and 4 bases at J; junction bases unmatched: 4. The CDR3 DNA reads TGTGCCTGGAGTGGGACTAGTGCATACAATGAGCAGTTCTTC. As protein: CAWSGTSAYNEQFF.

The chain combines TRBV2 with TRBJ2-2; D remains ambiguous. The CDR3 runs 14 residues. Trimming took off 6 bases at V and 1 base at J, with 9 bases between the two ends. Germline CDR1 and CDR2: SNHLY and FYNNEI. The CDR3 coding sequence is TGTGCCAGCAGAGTGACACAGAACACCGGGGAGCTGTTTTTT. This codes for CASRVTQNTGELFF.

This rearrangement joins TRBV28 to TRBJ2-7; TRBD2 might be the D (5 bases). Trimming pared 2 bases from V and 5 bases from J, leaving 13 bases between. Germline values: CDR1 MDHEN, CDR2 SYDVKM. The CDR3 is 14 amino acids. In nucleotides, the CDR3 is TGTGCCAGCAGTTTACGAGCAATCGGGAACGAGCAGTACTTC. Translation: CASSLRAIGNEQYF.

The chain employs TRBV27 and TRBJ1-2, with 10 bases fitting TRBD1. After removal of 3 bases from V and 5 bases from J, the junction contained 12 bases not matched to a gene. CDR3 length equals 17 residues. The germline V gene encodes CDR1 MNHEY and CDR2 SMNVEV (reference sequence). The CDR3, as DNA: TGTGCCAGCAGTTTCCGCGCGCGGGACAGGGGTGCTTATGGCTACACCTTC. As protein: CASSFRARDRGAYGYTF.

The V gene is TRBV11-3, the J gene TRBJ1-1; no firm D call. The CDR3 covers 13 residues. V lost 0 bases and J 8 bases, leaving 10 bases between the germline ends. Germline V CDR1 and CDR2: SGHNT, YENEEA. The CDR3 bases are TGTGCCAGCAGCTTAGAGCCAAGTACAGAAGCTTTCTTT. Translating it yields CASSLEPSTEAFF.

V is TRBV19 and J is TRBJ1-1; D is ambiguous. Germline assignment: CDR1 LNHDA and CDR2 SQIVND (reference sequence). This CDR3 is built from 11 residues. Trimming took off 7 bases at V and 11 bases at J, with 14 bases between the two ends. The DNA for the CDR3 is TGTGCCAGTACCGAAGGAGTTTGGGCTTTCTTT. It codes for CASTEGVWAFF.